Included here is one T cell receptor (beta chain) sequence, with context. What it binds is unknown. V was shortened by 7 bases and J by 1 base, with 12 bases between the two germline ends. The CDR3 is made up of 13 amino acids. The germline V gene has CDR1 SGHRS and CDR2 YFSETQ. Sequencing was performed with immunoSEQ multiplex PCR; in TCRdb, only in-frame clones are kept and a portion is missing. The sample consists of under 400,000 clones, 70% to 90% of them appearing once. This entry is derived from a study of cytomegalovirus exposure and HLA in healthy donors. Study outcomes and limitations: In the 130 or so validation repertoires, approximately 94% of cluster scores exceeded 0, per a later analysis. The study designated 150 or so TCR beta chains cytomegalovirus-associated.

The chain links TRBV5-1 to TRBJ2-7, with D possibly being TRBD2 (5 bases). Sequencing used PBMCs. This receptor was identified in a man aged 25-40 years in good health and CMV-seronegative. The chain's CDR3 is CASRAGSSYEQYF. Written as DNA, the CDR3 is TGCGCCAGCCGGGCGGGCAGTTCCTACGAGCAGTACTTC.